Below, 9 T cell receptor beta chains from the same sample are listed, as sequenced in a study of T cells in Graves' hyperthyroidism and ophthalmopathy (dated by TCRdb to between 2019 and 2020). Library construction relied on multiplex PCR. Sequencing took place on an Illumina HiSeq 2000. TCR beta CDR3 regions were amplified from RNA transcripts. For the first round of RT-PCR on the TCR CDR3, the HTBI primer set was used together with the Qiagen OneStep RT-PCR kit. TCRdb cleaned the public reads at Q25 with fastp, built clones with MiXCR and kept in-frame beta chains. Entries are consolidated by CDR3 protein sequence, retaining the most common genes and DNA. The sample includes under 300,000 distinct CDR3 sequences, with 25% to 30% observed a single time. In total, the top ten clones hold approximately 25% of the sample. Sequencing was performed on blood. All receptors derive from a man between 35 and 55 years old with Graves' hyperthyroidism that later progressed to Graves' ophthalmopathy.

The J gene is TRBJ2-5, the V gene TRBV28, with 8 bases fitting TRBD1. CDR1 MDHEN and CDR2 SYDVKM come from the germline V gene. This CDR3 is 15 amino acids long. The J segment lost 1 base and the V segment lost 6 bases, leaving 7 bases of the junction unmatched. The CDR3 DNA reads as TGTGCCAGCAGGCAGGGGGCAAGTAGCCAAGAGACCCAGTACTTC. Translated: CASRQGASSQETQYF. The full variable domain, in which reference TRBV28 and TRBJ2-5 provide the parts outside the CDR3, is DVKVTQSSRYLVKRTGEKVFLECVQDMDHENMFWYRQDPGLGLRLIYFSYDVKMKEKGDIPEGYSVSREKKERFSLILESASTNQTSMYLCASRQGASSQETQYFGPGTRLLVL.

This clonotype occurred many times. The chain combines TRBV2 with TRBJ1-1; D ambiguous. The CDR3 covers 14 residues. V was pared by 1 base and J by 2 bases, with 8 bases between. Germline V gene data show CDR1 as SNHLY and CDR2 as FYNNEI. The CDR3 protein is CASSEDGLNTEAFF. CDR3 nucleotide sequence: TGTGCCAGCAGTGAAGATGGTCTCAACACTGAAGCTTTCTTT.

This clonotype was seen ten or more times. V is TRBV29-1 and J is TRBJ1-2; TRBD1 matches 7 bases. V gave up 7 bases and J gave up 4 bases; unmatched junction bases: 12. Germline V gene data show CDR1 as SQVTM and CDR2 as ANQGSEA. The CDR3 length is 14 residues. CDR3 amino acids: CSASTGIRLYGYTF. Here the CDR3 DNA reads TGCAGCGCCTCGACAGGGATCCGCCTCTATGGCTACACCTTC.

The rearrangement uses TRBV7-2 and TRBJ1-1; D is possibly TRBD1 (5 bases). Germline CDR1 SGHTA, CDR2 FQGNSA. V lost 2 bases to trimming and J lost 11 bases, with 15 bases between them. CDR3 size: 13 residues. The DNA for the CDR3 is TGTGCCAGCAGCTTAATCGTGTCAGGGCATGCTTTCTTT. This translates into CASSLIVSGHAFF.

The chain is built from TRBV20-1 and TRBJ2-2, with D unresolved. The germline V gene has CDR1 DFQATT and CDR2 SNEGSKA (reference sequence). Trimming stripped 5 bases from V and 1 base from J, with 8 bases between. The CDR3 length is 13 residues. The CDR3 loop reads CSAVTGNTGELFF. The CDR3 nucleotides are TGCAGTGCTGTAACGGGGAACACCGGGGAGCTGTTTTTT.

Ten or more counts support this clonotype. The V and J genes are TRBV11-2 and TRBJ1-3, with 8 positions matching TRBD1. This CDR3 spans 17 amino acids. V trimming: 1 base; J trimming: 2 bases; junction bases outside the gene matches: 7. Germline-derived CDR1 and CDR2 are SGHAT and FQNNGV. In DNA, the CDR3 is TGTGCCAGCAGCTTAGTATACAGGGGGAATGCTGGAAACACCATATATTTT. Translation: CASSLVYRGNAGNTIYF.

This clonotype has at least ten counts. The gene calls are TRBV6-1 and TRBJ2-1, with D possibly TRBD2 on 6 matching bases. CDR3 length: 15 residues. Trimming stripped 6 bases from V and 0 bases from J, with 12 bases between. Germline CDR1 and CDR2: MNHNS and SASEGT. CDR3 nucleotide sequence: TGTGCCAGCAGCCTGGGACTCCCCTCCTACAATGAGCAGTTCTTC. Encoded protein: CASSLGLPSYNEQFF.

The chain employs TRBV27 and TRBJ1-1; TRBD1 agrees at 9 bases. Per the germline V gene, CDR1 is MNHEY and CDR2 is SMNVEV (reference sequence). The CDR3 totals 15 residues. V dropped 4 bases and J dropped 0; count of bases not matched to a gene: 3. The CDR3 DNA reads TGTGCCAGCAGTTCCCGGGACAGGGTGAACACTGAAGCTTTCTTT. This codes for CASSSRDRVNTEAFF.

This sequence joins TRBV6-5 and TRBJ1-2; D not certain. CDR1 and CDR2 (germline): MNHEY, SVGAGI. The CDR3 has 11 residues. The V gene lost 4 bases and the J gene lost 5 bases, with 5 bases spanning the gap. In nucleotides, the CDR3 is TGTGCCAGCAGTTTAACTTATGGCTACACCTTC. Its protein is CASSLTYGYTF.